This passage covers 24 T cell receptor beta chains from one sample sequenced in a study of molecular identifiers for immune sequencing clone quantification. TCRdb fed the PCR reads into MiXCR, producing one record per CDR3 protein. Among more than 250,000 distinct CDR3 sequences, around 21% were seen once, and the ten largest hold approximately 0.83%. Sequencing was done on a sample of naive CD8+ T cells from blood, with Jurkat cell RNA spiked in. Subset specified: FACS-sorted CD8+CD4-CCR7+CD45RA+ naive T cells. The receptors come from a human donor in good health. Some libraries in this study had Jurkat cell RNA spiked in.

There are many counts of this clonotype. The chain is built from TRBV7-9 and TRBJ1-4; D unclear. In germline, CDR1 is SEHNR, CDR2 FQNEAQ (reference sequence). This CDR3 has 17 residues. The V gene lost 1 base and the J gene lost 4 bases, with 16 bases spanning the gap. The CDR3 protein is CASSLDQRAGLNEKLFF. The CDR3 bases are TGTGCCAGCAGCTTAGACCAGCGCGCAGGACTTAATGAAAAACTGTTTTTT. Full variable domain (outside the CDR3, taken from reference TRBV7-9 and TRBJ1-4): DTGVSQNPRHKITKRGQNVTFRCDPISEHNRLYWYRQTLGQGPEFLTYFQNEAQLEKSRLLSDRFSAERPKGSFSTLEIQRTEQGDSAMYLCASSLDQRAGLNEKLFFGSGTQLSVL.

In its sample, this clonotype was seen many times. This chain uses TRBV7-9 with TRBJ2-5; 9 nucleotides agree with TRBD2. Trimming cost V 5 bases and J 2 bases; bases outside gene matches: 3. The V gene's germline CDR1 is SEHNR and CDR2 FQNEAQ (reference sequence). The CDR3 contains 14 residues. DNA of the CDR3: TGTGCCAGCAGCCGACTAGCGGAACAAGAGACCCAGTACTTC. Its protein is CASSRLAEQETQYF.

The rearrangement uses TRBV3-1 and TRBJ1-1, with 7 bases identical to TRBD1. Germline V gene data show CDR1 as LGHDT and CDR2 as YNNKEL (reference sequence). J was trimmed by 7 bases and V by 0 bases; bases with no gene match: 17. The CDR3 is 18 amino acids. CDR3 bases: TGTGCCAGCAGCCAAGAATCGGAATGGGGAGGGGGCGGTATTGAAGCTTTCTTT. Translating it yields CASSQESEWGGGGIEAFF.

This clonotype showed up many times. This chain connects TRBV19 to TRBJ2-7; TRBD1 aligns across 9 bases. The CDR3 has 14 amino acids. V trimming: 6 bases; J trimming: 3 bases; junction bases outside the gene matches: 6. CDR1 is LNHDA, CDR2 SQIVND, per germline (reference sequence). The CDR3 DNA sequence: TGTGCCAGTAGCCACGGGACAGGGTACTACGAGCAGTACTTC. It yields the protein CASSHGTGYYEQYF.

For this clonotype: This may arise from a read error, as a much more abundant clone is one base away. The gene calls are TRBV11-2 and TRBJ2-6; TRBD1 is a possible D gene (5 bases). This CDR3 has 16 amino acids. CDR1 and CDR2 from the germline V gene are SGHAT and FQNNGV. CDR3 coding DNA: TGTGCCAGCAGCCATTCAGGAATCTCTGGGGCCAACGTCCCGACTTTC. Translating it yields CASSHSGISGANVPTF.

This clonotype was counted many times. J is TRBJ1-1 and V is TRBV29-1, with D hard to call. The CDR3 totals 11 residues. Trimming removed 7 bases from V and 0 bases from J, with 6 bases in between. CDR1 SQVTM and CDR2 ANQGSEA come from the germline V gene. CDR3 protein: CSANLNTEAFF. Here the CDR3 DNA reads TGCAGCGCCAACCTGAACACTGAAGCTTTCTTT.

About this clonotype: A read error may be the cause here, since a much bigger clone is one base away. A read error is likely, as this CDR3 ends without the conserved phenylalanine or tryptophan. The CDR3: CASSYAGTYEQYL. The CDR3 DNA reads TGTGCCAGCAGTTACGCAGGGACCTACGAGCAGTACCTC. The V call is TRBV6-2 or TRBV6-3, the J call TRBJ2-7, with TRBD1 as a possible D gene (5 bases). The CDR3 is 13 residues long. The V end lost 2 bases, the J end lost 2 bases, and 7 bases lay between the germline ends. The V gene's germline CDR1 is MNHEY and CDR2 SVGEGT.

This chain joins TRBV30 and TRBJ2-2; no firm D call. The germline V gene has CDR1 GTSNPN and CDR2 SVGIG (reference sequence). Trimming stripped 5 bases from V and 3 bases from J, with 1 base between. This CDR3 is 10 amino acids long. The CDR3 region is CAWDTGELFF. As DNA, the CDR3 is TGTGCCTGGGACACCGGGGAGCTGTTTTTT.

The sample holds many counts of this clonotype. J is TRBJ2-7 and V is TRBV14; D is ambiguous. CDR1 SGHDN and CDR2 FVKESK come from the germline V gene. The CDR3 is 13 amino acids. V was shortened by 5 bases and J by 5 bases, with 13 bases between the two germline ends. CDR3 protein: CASSVGLLNEQYF. Written as DNA, the CDR3 is TGTGCCAGCAGCGTGGGCCTGTTGAACGAGCAGTACTTC. Looking up the rest from reference TRBV14 and TRBJ2-7 gives the full variable domain: EAGVTQFPSHSVIEKGQTVTLRCDPISGHDNLYWYRRVMGKEIKFLLHFVKESKQDESGMPNNRFLAERTGGTYSTLKVQPAELEDSGVYFCASSVGLLNEQYFGPGTRLTVT.

With respect to this clonotype: Just one base apart from a much larger clone, this may be a read error. The chain carries TRBV7-9 and TRBJ1-3; TRBD1 matches at 8 bases. The germline V gene encodes CDR1 SEHNR and CDR2 FQNEAQ (reference sequence). The CDR3 runs 19 residues. This CDR3 is CASGLAPGVKDRAGNTIYF. The CDR3 bases are TGTGCCAGCGGCTTAGCCCCCGGAGTTAAGGACAGGGCTGGAAACACCATATATTTT.

In this sample, this clonotype turned up many times. J is TRBJ2-5 and V is TRBV7-9, with D perhaps matching TRBD1 (6 bases). The CDR3 loop spans 13 amino acids. The V end was cut by 7 bases, the J end by 1 base, with 10 bases between. CDR1 is SEHNR and CDR2 is FQNEAQ in the germline V gene (reference sequence). CDR3 in DNA: TGTGCCAGCACCACGGACAGCCAAGAGACCCAGTACTTC. This encodes CASTTDSQETQYF. Full variable domain (remainder filled in from reference TRBV7-9 and TRBJ2-5): DTGVSQNPRHKITKRGQNVTFRCDPISEHNRLYWYRQTLGQGPEFLTYFQNEAQLEKSRLLSDRFSAERPKGSFSTLEIQRTEQGDSAMYLCASTTDSQETQYFGPGTRLLVL.

This clonotype was observed at least ten times. The gene calls are TRBV29-1 and TRBJ2-7; D not certain. Deletions cut 2 bases from V and 2 bases from J, with 10 bases between. This CDR3 spans 13 amino acids. Germline loops: CDR1 SQVTM, CDR2 ANQGSEA. CDR3 bases: TGCAGCGTTGAAACAGATAGTGCCTACGAGCAGTACTTC. Amino acid sequence: CSVETDSAYEQYF.

This clonotype was found many times. V gene TRBV25-1 combines with J gene TRBJ2-7, with a possible D match to TRBD1 (6 bases). V was pared by 6 bases and J by 0 bases, with 15 bases between. The germline CDR1 and CDR2 sequences are MGHDK and SYGVNS. This CDR3 has 15 residues. CDR3 protein: CASRGMTGNSYEQYF. DNA of the CDR3: TGTGCCAGCAGAGGGATGACAGGTAACTCCTACGAGCAGTACTTC.

The chain carries TRBV7-9 and TRBJ1-3; D is possibly TRBD1 (5 bases). From germline, CDR1 is SEHNR and CDR2 FQNEAQ (reference sequence). Trimming stripped 5 bases from V and 4 bases from J, with 18 bases between. The CDR3 length is 16 residues. Here the CDR3 reads CASSTTQVVKGNTIYF. As DNA, the CDR3 is TGTGCCAGCAGCACTACACAGGTTGTGAAAGGAAACACCATATATTTT. The complete variable domain, with remaining parts taken from reference TRBV7-9 and TRBJ1-3, reads DTGVSQNPRHKITKRGQNVTFRCDPISEHNRLYWYRQTLGQGPEFLTYFQNEAQLEKSRLLSDRFSAERPKGSFSTLEIQRTEQGDSAMYLCASSTTQVVKGNTIYFGEGSWLTVV.

In its sample, this clonotype was seen a few times. A much larger clone lies a single base off, so this may be a read error. This likely comes from a read error, as the CDR3 has no conserved phenylalanine or tryptophan at its end. The rearrangement joins TRBV2 to TRBJ1-2, with D unresolved. V was cut by 6 bases and J by 1 base, with 9 bases left in between. This CDR3 is 13 amino acids long. The germline gives CDR1 SNHLY, CDR2 FYNNEI. DNA of the CDR3: TGTGCCAGCAGGGGGTCGGATAACTATGGCTACACCCTC. It encodes CASRGSDNYGYTL.

Details on this clonotype: Germline and junction disagree at one end, which may indicate a read error. This chain uses TRBV2 with TRBJ1-5; D gene unclear. In germline, CDR1 is SNHLY, CDR2 FYNNEI. This CDR3 is built from 15 residues. The CDR3 DNA reads as TGTGCCAGCAGTGAAGCCGAGGCTGCTAATCAGCCCAAGCATTTT. Translating gives CASSEAEAANQPKHF.

This clonotype has a count of ten or more. This chain joins TRBV20-1 and TRBJ2-3; D may be TRBD1 (6 bases). Germline V gene data show CDR1 as DFQATT and CDR2 as SNEGSKA (reference sequence). The CDR3 sequence is 14 residues long. V lost 6 bases, J lost 4 bases, and 17 bases lay in between. CDR3 residues: CSARQVFPADTQYF. The DNA for the CDR3 is TGCAGTGCGAGACAGGTATTTCCTGCAGATACGCAGTATTTT.

There are many counts of this clonotype. The CDR3 loop is CAWSAITPESEQYF. The CDR3 DNA reads TGTGCCTGGAGCGCGATTACTCCGGAATCCGAGCAGTACTTC. V and J are TRBV30 and TRBJ2-7; D gene uncertain. Germline V lookup: CDR1 GTSNPN, CDR2 SVGIG (reference sequence). CDR3 length equals 14 residues. Trimming took off 3 bases at V and 6 bases at J, with 18 bases between the two ends.

This clonotype was observed many times. V and J are TRBV5-1 and TRBJ1-5; a weak D match, TRBD1 (5 bases). In germline, CDR1 is SGHRS, CDR2 YFSETQ. The CDR3 sequence is 15 residues long. V shed 0 bases and J shed 4 bases, with 11 bases lying between them. As DNA, the CDR3 is TGCGCCAGCAGCTTGGGGAGCGGGGGGAATCAGCCCCAGCATTTT. This sequence encodes CASSLGSGGNQPQHF.

This sequence joins TRBV30 and TRBJ2-7, with D hard to call. CDR1 GTSNPN and CDR2 SVGIG come from the germline V gene (reference sequence). The CDR3 length is 12 residues. V was trimmed by 0 bases and J by 3 bases, leaving 6 bases between them. CDR3 region: CAWSVVDYEQYF. The CDR3 DNA reads as TGTGCCTGGAGTGTAGTGGACTACGAGCAGTACTTC. The full variable domain, with the rest looked up from reference TRBV30 and TRBJ2-7, is SQTIHQWPATLVQPVGSPLSLECTVEGTSNPNLYWYRQAAGRGLQLLFYSVGIGQISSEVPQNLSASRPQDRQFILSSKKLLLSDSGFYLCAWSVVDYEQYFGPGTRLTVT.

In the case of this clonotype: A much larger clone sits a single nucleotide away, making a read error possible. The chain is built from TRBV24-1 and TRBJ2-5, with 7 bases matching TRBD2. Germline values: CDR1 KGHDR, CDR2 SFDVKD. J lost 8 bases, V lost 2 bases, and 4 bases had no gene match. The CDR3 length is 13 residues. The CDR3: CATSDYLTSTQYF. For the CDR3, the DNA is TGTGCCACCAGTGATTACCTGACTAGCACCCAGTACTTC.

A word on this clonotype: Possible read error: a much larger clone is one base away. The V and J genes are TRBV7-2 and TRBJ2-5; 14 nucleotides line up with TRBD2. Germline V gene sequence: CDR1 SGHTA, CDR2 FQGNSA. V shed 1 base and J 7 bases; nucleotides not matched to a gene: 5. The CDR3 is 16 amino acids. The CDR3 region has the DNA TGTGCCAGCAGCTTAGGGACTAGCGGGAGGCTTGGGACCCAGTACTTC. Its translation is CASSLGTSGRLGTQYF.

This clonotype was picked up a small number of times. The rearrangement links TRBV29-1 to TRBJ2-2; D is ambiguous. Trimming removed 3 bases at V and 4 bases at J, with 6 bases between. There are 12 residues in the CDR3. Germline V CDR1 and CDR2: SQVTM, ANQGSEA. The CDR3 protein is CSVECPTGELFF. DNA for the CDR3: TGCAGCGTTGAGTGTCCCACCGGGGAGCTGTTTTTT.

This clonotype turned up a few times. The chain couples TRBV9 to TRBJ2-3; no definite D call. The CDR3 has 16 residues. From germline, CDR1 is SGDLS and CDR2 YYNGEE. Trimming took 0 bases from V and 0 from J, leaving 11 bases between them. The CDR3 sequence: CASSVASDASTDTQYF. The CDR3 DNA follows: TGTGCCAGCAGCGTAGCTTCGGACGCCAGCACAGATACGCAGTATTTT.